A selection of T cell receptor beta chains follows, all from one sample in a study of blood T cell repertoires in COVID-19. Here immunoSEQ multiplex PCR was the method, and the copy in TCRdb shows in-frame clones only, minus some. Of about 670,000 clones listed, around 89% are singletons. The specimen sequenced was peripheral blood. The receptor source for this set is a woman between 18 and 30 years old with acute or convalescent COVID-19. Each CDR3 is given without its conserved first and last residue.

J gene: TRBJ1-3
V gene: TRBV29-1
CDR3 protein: SVGEHRNTIY

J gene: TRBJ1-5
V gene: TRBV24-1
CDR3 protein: ATSDPRVNQPQH

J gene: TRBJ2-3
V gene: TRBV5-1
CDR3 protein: ASSLPAGETDTQY

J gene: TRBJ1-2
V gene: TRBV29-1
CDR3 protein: SVPPRGSSGNGYT

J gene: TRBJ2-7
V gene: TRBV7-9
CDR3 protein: ASSSGGGGAYEQY

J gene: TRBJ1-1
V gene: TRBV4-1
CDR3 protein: ASSPFRQSGNTEAF

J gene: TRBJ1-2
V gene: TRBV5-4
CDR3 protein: ASSLLPVTYGYT

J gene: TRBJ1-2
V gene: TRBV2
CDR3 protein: ASSVQGANYGYT

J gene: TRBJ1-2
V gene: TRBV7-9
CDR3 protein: ASSPRTGGFNGYT

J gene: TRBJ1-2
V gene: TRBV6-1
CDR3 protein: ASSEARQAYYGYT

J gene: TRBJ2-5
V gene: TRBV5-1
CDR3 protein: ASSLARTKETQY

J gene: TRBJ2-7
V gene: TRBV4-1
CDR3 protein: ASSPISTGVEQY

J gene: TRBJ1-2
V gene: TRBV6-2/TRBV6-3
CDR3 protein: ASSWEITNYGYT

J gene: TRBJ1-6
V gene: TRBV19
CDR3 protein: ASTLSLENSPLH

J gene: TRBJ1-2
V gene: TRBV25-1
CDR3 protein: ASSDQGARYGYT

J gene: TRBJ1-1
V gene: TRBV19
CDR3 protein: ASSLFRDRALPGRAF

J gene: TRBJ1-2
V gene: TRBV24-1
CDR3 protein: ATSDEQGHYGYT

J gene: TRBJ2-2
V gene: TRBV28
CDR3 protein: AISDGKSPGELF

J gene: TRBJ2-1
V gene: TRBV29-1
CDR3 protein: SVVAAVNNEQF

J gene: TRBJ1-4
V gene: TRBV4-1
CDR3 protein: ASSQRGRTYEKLF

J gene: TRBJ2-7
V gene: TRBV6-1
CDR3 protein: ASSEEDSGTYEQY

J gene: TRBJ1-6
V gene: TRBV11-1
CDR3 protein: ATSLRTGYSPLH

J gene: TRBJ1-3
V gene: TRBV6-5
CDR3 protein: ASRSKTGIGNTIY

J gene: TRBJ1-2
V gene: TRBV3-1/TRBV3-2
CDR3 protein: ASSQTGEPYGYT

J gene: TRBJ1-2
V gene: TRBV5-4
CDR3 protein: ASSHDSNYGYT

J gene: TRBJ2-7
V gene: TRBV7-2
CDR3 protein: ASSLALGGIYEQY

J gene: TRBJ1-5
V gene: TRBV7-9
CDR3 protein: ASSFGQGGYNQPQH

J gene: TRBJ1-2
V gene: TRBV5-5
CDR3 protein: ASSLGPGQGTTYGYT

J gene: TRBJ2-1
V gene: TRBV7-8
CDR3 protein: ASSLARLAGRNEQF

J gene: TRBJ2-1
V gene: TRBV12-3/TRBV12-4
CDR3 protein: ASSLARVREQF

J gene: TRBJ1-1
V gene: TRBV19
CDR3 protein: ASSTRTGGTEAF

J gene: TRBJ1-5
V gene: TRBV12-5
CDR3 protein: ASGLGDRGRPQH

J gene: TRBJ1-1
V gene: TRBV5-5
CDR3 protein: ASSLGPNWNTEAF

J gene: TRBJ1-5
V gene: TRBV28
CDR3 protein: ASSLGGPQPQH

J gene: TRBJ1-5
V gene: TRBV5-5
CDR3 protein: ASSSDSSNQPQH